This note documents a single TCR beta chain sequence. It lacks a known antigen. No much larger clone is present one base from it, and per-base qualities are unavailable. Participants in the prospective study were aged about 18 to 89 years, lived in 20 to 25 United States geographic areas, and enrolled through a virtual design. In the prospective study, cohorts were assigned on the basis of participant-reported clinical history obtained from a screening survey and a study questionnaire. In the prospective study, mobile phlebotomists collected whole blood, serum and a nasopharyngeal or oropharyngeal swab from each participant. Additional blood draws and questionnaires over an approximately two-month period could optionally be provided by prospective study participants. Blood samples from the prospective study were shipped frozen or at room temperature prior to DNA extraction. The sample is drawn from a study of blood T cell repertoires in COVID-19 (dated by TCRdb to the early 2020s). For the study in its entirety: The collaborator samples originated in the United States, Italy and Spain and spanned the acute and convalescent phases of COVID-19. The material from the prospective study consisted of cDNA or gDNA derived from T cells, B-cell-depleted T cells, or PBMCs. Subjects who had been exposed to COVID-19, were actively infected with it, or had recovered from it provided the deeply sampled blood TCRbeta repertoires that made up the dataset. The repertoires were released in a freely available public database intended as a resource for research on the immune response to SARS-CoV-2. The samples were drawn from two sources: the first 160 participants of the ongoing ImmuneRACE study, and 1,000 to 1,500 subjects contributed by 6 global collaborators. A de-identified subject ID, COVID-19 status, age in years and sex were almost always included in the sample metadata. Where available, HLA class I and class II types were obtained from metadata supplied by the sample provider rather than from assay-based typing. The full study reports these points: How much clinical and demographic metadata was included differed by source and by participant, and the metadata was provided uncurated.

The immunoSEQ Assay, a bias-controlled multiplex PCR, was used to amplify TCRbeta CDR3 regions from genomic DNA. In the paper's pipeline: The number of nucleated cells in each sample was estimated from the amplification of reference gene primers within the assay. To quantify the absolute abundance of each unique TCRbeta CDR3 rearrangement, sequence reads were collapsed and filtered. For each sample, productive Simpson clonality was calculated as the square root of Simpson's diversity index over productive rearrangements. TCRdb's version of the immuneACCESS table is confined to in-frame rearrangements and falls short of the full clone set. An unresolved V gene accounts for under half of the shortfall where checked; the remainder is of unknown origin. D and trimming come from the DNA, and the V and J calls and clone size come from that table. The sample profile shows hundreds of thousands of clones; roughly 85% of them were found once. The biggest ten clones account for roughly 1.9% of the sample.

There are 12 amino acids in the CDR3, from cysteine to phenylalanine inclusive. The only DNA kept is the CDR3, 36 bases in frame from the first base. The germline V gene sets CDR1 to MRHNA and CDR2 to SNTAGT. Deletion took 11 bases off V and 2 bases off J, with a span of 12 bases between the germline ends. Specimen: PBMCs or T cells enriched from blood (not recorded which). The origin of this receptor is a woman aged 18 to 35 with acute COVID-19. The rearrangement combines TRBV6-4 with TRBJ1-2, and TRBD1 may be the D gene, going by 5 matching bases. The DNA is as follows: TGTGCCCAGGGTGCTGTGAACTATGGCTACACCTTC. Its product reads: CAQGAVNYGYTF.